The clone carrying this T cell receptor beta chain was detected a few times. Its matching antigen is unknown. Investigators sought sequencing depths of between 1 in 200,000 and 1 in 1 million T cells. TCRdb keeps only in-frame clones here, not all; method: immunoSEQ multiplex PCR. The repertoire holds 30,000 to 40,000 clones, with roughly three quarters as singletons. This sample was included in a study of cytotoxic CD8 clonotypes in ibrutinib-treated CLL. Findings and caveats of the study: Samples from sustained-remission and progressing patients were taken at different times. Baseline values of clonality outstripped age-matched healthy donors and followed circulating CD8+ T-cell counts.

The input for sequencing was PBMCs, taken before ibrutinib treatment. The sequence was obtained from a human donor with chronic lymphocytic leukemia.

The CDR3 nucleotides are TGTGCCAGTACGGACGGTGGAAATGAGCAGTTCTTC. Translating gives CASTDGGNEQFF. The rearrangement links TRBV19 to TRBJ2-1; unclear D gene. This CDR3 has 12 amino acids. Germline CDR1 LNHDA, CDR2 SQIVND (reference sequence). V shed 7 bases and J shed 7 bases, with 11 bases lying between them.